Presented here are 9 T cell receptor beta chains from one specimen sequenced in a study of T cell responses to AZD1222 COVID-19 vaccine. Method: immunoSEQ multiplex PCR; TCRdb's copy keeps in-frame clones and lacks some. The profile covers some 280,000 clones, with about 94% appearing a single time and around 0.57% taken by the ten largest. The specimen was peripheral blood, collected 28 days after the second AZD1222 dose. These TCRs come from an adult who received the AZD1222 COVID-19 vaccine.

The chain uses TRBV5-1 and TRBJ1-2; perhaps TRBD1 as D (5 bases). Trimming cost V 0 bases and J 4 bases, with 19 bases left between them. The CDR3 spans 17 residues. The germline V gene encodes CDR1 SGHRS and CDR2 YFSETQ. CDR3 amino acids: CASSLAGSVDRAYGYTF. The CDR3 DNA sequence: TGCGCCAGCAGCTTGGCGGGGTCGGTAGACAGAGCCTATGGCTACACCTTC.

CDR3 in amino acids: CASSQDLGGTYNEQFF. Written as DNA, the CDR3 is TGTGCCAGCAGCCAAGATTTAGGGGGGACCTACAATGAGCAGTTCTTC. The chain uses TRBV4-2 and TRBJ2-1; D is tentatively TRBD1 or TRBD2 (6 bases each). V was pared by 0 bases and J by 2 bases, with 11 bases between. The CDR3 consists of 16 residues. From germline, CDR1 is LGHNA and CDR2 YNFKEQ.

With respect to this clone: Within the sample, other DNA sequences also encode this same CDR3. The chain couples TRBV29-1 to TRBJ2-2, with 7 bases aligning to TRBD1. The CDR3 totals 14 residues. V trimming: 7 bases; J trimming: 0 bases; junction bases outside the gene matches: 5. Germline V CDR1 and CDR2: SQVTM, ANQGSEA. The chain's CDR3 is CSARTGANTGELFF. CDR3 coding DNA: TGCAGCGCCCGGACAGGCGCGAACACCGGGGAGCTGTTTTTT.

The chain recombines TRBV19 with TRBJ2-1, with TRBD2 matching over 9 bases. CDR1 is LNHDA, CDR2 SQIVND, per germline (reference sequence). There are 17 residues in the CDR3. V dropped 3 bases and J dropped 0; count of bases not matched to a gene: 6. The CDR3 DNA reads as TGTGCCAGTAGTATCCTTGGGACTAGCAGCTCCTACAATGAGCAGTTCTTC. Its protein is CASSILGTSSSYNEQFF.

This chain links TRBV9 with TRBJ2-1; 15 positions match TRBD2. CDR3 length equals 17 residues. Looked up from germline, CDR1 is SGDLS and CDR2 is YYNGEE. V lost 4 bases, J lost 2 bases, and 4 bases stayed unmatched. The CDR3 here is CASSSGLAGGTYNEQFF. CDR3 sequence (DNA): TGTGCCAGCAGCTCGGGACTAGCGGGGGGCACCTACAATGAGCAGTTCTTC. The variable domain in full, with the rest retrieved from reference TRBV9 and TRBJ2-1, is DSGVTQTPKHLITATGQRVTLRCSPRSGDLSVYWYQQSLDQGLQFLIQYYNGEERAKGNILERFSAQQFPDLHSELNLSSLELGDSALYFCASSSGLAGGTYNEQFFGPGTRLTVL.

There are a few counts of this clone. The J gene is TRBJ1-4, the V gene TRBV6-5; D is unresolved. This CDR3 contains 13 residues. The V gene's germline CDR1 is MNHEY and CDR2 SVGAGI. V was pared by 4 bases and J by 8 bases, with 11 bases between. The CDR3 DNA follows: TGTGCCAGCAGTTCGGAAATTAAGGAAAAACTGTTTTTT. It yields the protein CASSSEIKEKLFF.

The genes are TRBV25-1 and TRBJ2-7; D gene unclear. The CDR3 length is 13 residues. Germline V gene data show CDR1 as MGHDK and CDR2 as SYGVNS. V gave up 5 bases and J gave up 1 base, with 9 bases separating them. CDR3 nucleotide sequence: TGTGCCAGCAGTCTCGCCAGATCCTACGAGCAGTACTTC. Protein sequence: CASSLARSYEQYF.

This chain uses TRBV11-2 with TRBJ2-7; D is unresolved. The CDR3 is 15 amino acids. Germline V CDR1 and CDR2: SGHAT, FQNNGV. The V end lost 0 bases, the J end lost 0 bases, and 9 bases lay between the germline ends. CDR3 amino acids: CASSLDVDTSYEQYF. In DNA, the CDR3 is TGTGCCAGCAGCTTAGATGTAGACACCTCCTACGAGCAGTACTTC.

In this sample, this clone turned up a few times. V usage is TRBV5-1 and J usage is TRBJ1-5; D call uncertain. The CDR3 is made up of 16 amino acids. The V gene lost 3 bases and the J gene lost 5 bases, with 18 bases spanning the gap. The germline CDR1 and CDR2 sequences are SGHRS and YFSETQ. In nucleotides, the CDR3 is TGCGCCAGCAGCTCTCTTATGGGGAGAGAGGATCAGCCCCAGCATTTT. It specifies CASSSLMGREDQPQHF.